These 18 T cell receptor beta chains originate from one sample sequenced in a study of metastatic and nonmetastatic thyroid tumors. All patients were treatment-naive before thyroid surgery. MiXCR re-clonotyped the PCR reads for TCRdb. The profile shows roughly 65,000 clones, approximately 15% of them singletons. Source material: blood. These receptors all come from a male donor with papillary thyroid cancer or a benign thyroid nodule (not recorded which). Some clones in this sample may be carry-over from other donors' samples.

This clone has just a few counts. V is TRBV19 and J is TRBJ2-1; D is ambiguous. CDR1 LNHDA and CDR2 SQIVND come from the germline V gene (reference sequence). This CDR3 has 14 residues. The V end was cut by 3 bases, the J end by 5 bases, with 11 bases between. CDR3 bases: TGTGCCAGTAGTATCGGGCTGGGGAACAATGAGCAGTTCTTC. It specifies CASSIGLGNNEQFF.

In its sample, this clone was seen many times. The genes are TRBV11-2 and TRBJ1-2; 10 bases line up with TRBD1. The germline gives CDR1 SGHAT, CDR2 FQNNGV. V lost 5 bases to trimming and J lost 4 bases; unmatched junction nucleotides: 10. The length of the CDR3 is 16 residues. The chain's CDR3 is CASSLLGQGGFYGYTF. For the CDR3, the DNA is TGTGCCAGCAGCCTTCTCGGACAGGGGGGTTTCTATGGCTACACCTTC. Looking up the rest from reference TRBV11-2 and TRBJ1-2 gives the full variable domain: EAGVAQSPRYKIIEKRQSVAFWCNPISGHATLYWYQQILGQGPKLLIQFQNNGVVDDSQLPKDRFSAERLKGVDSTLKIQPAKLEDSAVYLCASSLLGQGGFYGYTFGSGTRLTVV.

This clone was detected ten times or more. CDR3 in DNA: TGCGCCAGCAGCCAAGAGCAAGCCAGTGCTGCTTTCTTT. It encodes CASSQEQASAAFF. The gene calls are TRBV4-1 and TRBJ1-1; D gene unclear. In germline, CDR1 is MGHRA, CDR2 YSYEKL. This CDR3 has 13 residues. The V end was cut by 0 bases, the J end by 11 bases, with 13 bases between.

This clone occurred many times. The chain employs TRBV18 and TRBJ1-5; D possibly corresponds to TRBD1 (6 bases). The CDR3 is 13 residues long. Germline V gives CDR1 KGHSH, CDR2 LQKENI. Trimming stripped 1 base from V and 7 bases from J, with 8 bases between. CDR3 residues: CASSPLTGQPQHF. In DNA, the CDR3 is TGTGCCAGCTCACCACTGACAGGCCAGCCCCAGCATTTT.

This clone came up a few times. V usage is TRBV18 and J usage is TRBJ2-5, with 11 bases aligning to TRBD2. The trim removed 2 bases at V and 5 bases at J, leaving 13 bases unmatched. CDR3 length: 18 residues. Germline V gene sequence: CDR1 KGHSH, CDR2 LQKENI. DNA for the CDR3: TGTGCCAGCTCACCAGTAGTGCTAGCGGGAGGCCCTAGGGAGACCCAGTACTTC. Protein: CASSPVVLAGGPRETQYF.

In this sample, this clone turned up a few times. The gene calls are TRBV27 and TRBJ2-6, with 7 positions matching TRBD2. With 3 bases clipped from V and 1 base from J, the junction kept 6 bases outside the gene matches. This CDR3 is built from 17 residues. Germline V lookup: CDR1 MNHEY, CDR2 SMNVEV (reference sequence). The DNA of the CDR3 is TGTGCCAGCAGTTTTCAGGGAGGGGAATCTGGGGCCAACGTCCTGACTTTC. Protein product: CASSFQGGESGANVLTF.

This clone was recorded many times. The V and J genes are TRBV2 and TRBJ2-7, with a possible D match to TRBD1 (5 bases). The CDR3 extends over 13 amino acids. Germline CDR1 and CDR2: SNHLY and FYNNEI. Trimming shortened V by 6 bases and J by 5 bases, and 14 bases separated the two germline ends. CDR3 amino acids: CASRSQGPNEQYF. The CDR3, as DNA: TGTGCCAGCAGAAGCCAGGGTCCCAACGAGCAGTACTTC.

This chain joins TRBV7-8 and TRBJ2-7; D is perhaps TRBD2 (6 bases). The V end lost 6 bases, the J end lost 2 bases, and 23 bases lay between the germline ends. Per the germline V gene, CDR1 is SGHVS and CDR2 is FQNEAQ. The CDR3 is made up of 17 amino acids. The CDR3 DNA is TGTGCCAGCAGACGTCGGATCCTAGAGGGAGGTGCCTACGAGCAGTACTTC. It translates to CASRRRILEGGAYEQYF. Looking up the rest from reference TRBV7-8 and TRBJ2-7 gives the full variable domain: GAGVSQSPRYKVAKRGQDVALRCDPISGHVSLFWYQQALGQGPEFLTYFQNEAQLDKSGLPSDRFFAERPEGSVSTLKIQRTQQEDSAVYLCASRRRILEGGAYEQYFGPGTRLTVT.

The rearrangement joins TRBV28 to TRBJ1-5; no clear D. Germline lookup yields CDR1 MDHEN and CDR2 SYDVKM. V was pared by 3 bases and J by 7 bases, with 7 bases between. This CDR3 comprises 12 residues. DNA of the CDR3: TGTGCCAGCAGTTTTCCCTTGCAGCCCCAGCATTTT. Translated, it gives CASSFPLQPQHF.

Turning to this clone: A much bigger clone sits one base away, suggesting this may be a read error. The chain couples TRBV6-9 to TRBJ2-5; D is unclear. This CDR3 spans 11 amino acids. Germline V gene sequence: CDR1 MNHGY, CDR2 SVAAGI. DNA of the CDR3: TGCGCCAGCAGTGAAGGAGAGACACAGTACTTC. It codes for CASSEGETQYF.

A few counts support this clone. A much larger clonotype is one base distant, so this may be a read error. The genes are TRBV29-1 and TRBJ2-5; D not certain. Deletions cut 8 bases from V and 0 bases from J, with 10 bases between. The CDR3 extends over 12 amino acids. The germline V gene has CDR1 SQVTM and CDR2 ANQGSEA. The CDR3 region has the DNA TGCAGCACTCGAACGTACCAAGAGACCCAGTACTTC. Amino acids: CSTRTYQETQYF.

This clone was seen a few times. A junction end diverges from the germline sequence, so it may reflect a read error. The V gene is TRBV6-6, the J gene TRBJ2-2; D may be TRBD1 or TRBD2 (5 bases each). The CDR3 runs 14 residues. The germline gives CDR1 MNHNY, CDR2 SVGAGI (reference sequence). The CDR3: CASSYPRGTGDLFF. In DNA form, the CDR3 reads TGTGCCAGCAGTTACCCCCGGGGCACCGGGGATCTGTTTTTT.

As regards this clone: A much larger clonotype is one base distant, so this may be a read error. This sample also contains other DNA sequences that code for the same CDR3. CDR3 nucleotides: TGTGCCAGTAGCCTATCCGGGACCGTTAATGAAAAACTGTTTTTT. Residues: CASSLSGTVNEKLFF. The V and J genes are TRBV19 and TRBJ1-4; weak D call: TRBD1 (5 bases). CDR3 length: 15 amino acids. Germline V gene sequence: CDR1 LNHDA, CDR2 SQIVND (reference sequence). Trimming pared 6 bases from V and 4 bases from J, leaving 15 bases between.

This clone occurred many times. The chain has TRBV12-3 or TRBV12-4 and TRBJ2-3; no clear D gene. The CDR3 covers 14 residues. Trimming removed 1 base at V and 3 bases at J, with 8 bases between. CDR3 amino acids: CASSLGAGTDTQYF. The CDR3 bases are TGTGCCAGCAGTTTAGGCGCTGGAACAGATACGCAGTATTTT.

This chain uses TRBV5-1 with TRBJ2-1, with 9 bases matching TRBD2. The CDR3 is 15 amino acids. Trimming took 7 bases from V and 2 from J; bases not matched to a gene: 7. The germline V gene has CDR1 SGHRS and CDR2 YFSETQ. CDR3: CASSGLAGPYNEQFF. Written as DNA, the CDR3 is TGCGCCAGCTCGGGACTAGCTGGACCCTACAATGAGCAGTTCTTC.

This clone was seen a few times. A much larger clonotype is one base distant, so this may be a read error. The CDR3 coding sequence is TGTGCCAGCATCCCCCAAGCGAGGGGGCGGGATTCACCCCTCCACTTT. Amino acids: CASIPQARGRDSPLHF. The V and J genes are TRBV9 and TRBJ1-6; TRBD1 matches 7 bases. The V gene end was trimmed by 6 bases and the J gene end by 8 bases; junction bases not matched to a gene: 14. The germline V gene encodes CDR1 SGDLS and CDR2 YYNGEE. The length of the CDR3 is 16 residues.

Ten or more counts support this clone. The V and J genes are TRBV27 and TRBJ2-6; the match to TRBD1 covers 9 bases. CDR1 is MNHEY and CDR2 is SMNVEV in the germline V gene (reference sequence). The V segment lost 2 bases and the J segment 0 bases; nucleotides outside the gene matches: 2. The CDR3 sequence is 17 residues long. The chain's CDR3 is CASSLGTGLSGANVLTF. The CDR3 region has the DNA TGTGCCAGCAGTTTAGGGACAGGGCTCTCTGGGGCCAACGTCCTGACTTTC.

V usage is TRBV28 and J usage is TRBJ2-7; 9 bases match TRBD1. Per germline, CDR1 MDHEN and CDR2 SYDVKM. CDR3 length: 15 amino acids. V trimming: 5 bases; J trimming: 7 bases; junction bases outside the gene matches: 12. The CDR3 DNA is TGTGCCAGCAGTCCTGACCGGGACAGGGTTTTTGAGCAGTACGTC. This encodes CASSPDRDRVFEQYV.